Following are 19 T cell receptor beta chains from one sample sequenced in a study of blood T cell repertoires in COVID-19. Repertoires were generated with immunoSEQ multiplex PCR, while TCRdb's copy carries only in-frame clones and drops some. The sample holds 210,000 or so clones, around nine tenths seen once. The sample was peripheral blood. These receptors came from a woman between 55 and 75 years old with acute or convalescent COVID-19.

This chain links TRBV6-6 with TRBJ2-5; D uncertain. The CDR3 loop spans 13 amino acids. V was clipped by 6 bases and J by 1 base, with 9 bases between them. Germline V gene sequence: CDR1 MNHNY, CDR2 SVGAGI (reference sequence). CDR3 region: CASRDTLQETQYF. The CDR3 region has the DNA TGTGCCAGCAGAGACACGCTCCAAGAGACCCAGTACTTC.

The CDR3 here is CASSPRTGNNNSPLHF. CDR3 coding DNA: TGTGCCAGCAGCCCTAGGACAGGGAATAATAATTCACCCCTCCACTTT. This rearrangement joins TRBV11-2 to TRBJ1-6; 8 nucleotides match TRBD1. The length of the CDR3 is 16 residues. Germline V gives CDR1 SGHAT, CDR2 FQNNGV. Germline trimming cut 5 bases from V and 5 bases from J; bases unmatched to any gene: 8.

The chain couples TRBV28 to TRBJ1-3, with D possibly TRBD1 on 5 matching bases. Germline-derived CDR1 and CDR2 are MDHEN and SYDVKM. The V end lost 2 bases, the J end lost 4 bases, and 6 bases lay between the germline ends. The CDR3 is 13 residues long. The CDR3 sequence: CASSLQGGNTIYF. The CDR3 region has the DNA TGTGCCAGCAGTTTACAGGGAGGAAACACCATATATTTT.

The chain carries TRBV7-9 and TRBJ1-1; 8 bases match TRBD1. Germline-derived CDR1 and CDR2 are SEHNR and FQNEAQ (reference sequence). This CDR3 has 15 amino acids. Losses at the gene ends were 5 bases for V and 6 bases for J; bases not matched to a gene: 11. The CDR3 DNA reads as TGTGCCAGCAGCCACGGGCAGGGGGCGAGATCTGAAGCTTTCTTT. Its translation is CASSHGQGARSEAFF.

V gene TRBV7-3 combines with J gene TRBJ1-6; 10 nucleotides agree with TRBD1. The CDR3 length is 14 residues. V lost 4 bases and J lost 7; bases outside the gene matches: 1. Looked up from germline, CDR1 is SGHTA and CDR2 is FQGTGA. CDR3 sequence reads: CASSSDRGNSPLHF. The DNA for the CDR3 is TGTGCCAGCAGCTCGGACAGGGGGAATTCACCCCTCCACTTT.

This chain uses TRBV3-1 (or the pseudogene TRBV3-2) with TRBJ2-3, with D hard to call. CDR3 length equals 14 residues. Germline V CDR1 and CDR2: LGHDT, YNNKEL (reference sequence). The V end was cut by 2 bases, the J end by 2 bases, with 8 bases between. The CDR3 sequence is CASSQPGTTDTQYF. In nucleotides, the CDR3 is TGTGCCAGCAGCCAACCAGGAACCACAGATACGCAGTATTTT.

V gene TRBV2 combines with J gene TRBJ1-1, with 8 bases lining up with TRBD1. The V segment lost 5 bases and the J segment 10 bases; nucleotides outside the gene matches: 6. The germline V gene encodes CDR1 SNHLY and CDR2 FYNNEI. This CDR3 has 12 amino acids. DNA of the CDR3: TGTGCCAGCAGTAGACAGGGGTGGGGAGCTTTCTTT. Translated, it gives CASSRQGWGAFF.

This chain links TRBV30 with TRBJ1-3, with D perhaps matching TRBD1 (5 bases). V was shortened by 3 bases and J by 2 bases, with 11 bases between the two germline ends. The germline V gene has CDR1 GTSNPN and CDR2 SVGIG (reference sequence). There are 14 residues in the CDR3. The CDR3, as DNA: TGTGCCTGGAGCAGGGAGGTGGCTGGAAACACCATATATTTT. This translates into CAWSREVAGNTIYF.

Many counts were recorded for this clone. The chain uses TRBV11-2 and TRBJ2-1; 11 nucleotides agree with TRBD2. CDR3 length equals 18 residues. Losses at the gene ends were 2 bases for V and 4 bases for J; bases not matched to a gene: 10. Germline V lookup: CDR1 SGHAT, CDR2 FQNNGV. The CDR3 DNA reads TGTGCCAGCAGCTTAAGTGTCCCCCTAGCGGGGGGATACAATGAGCAGTTCTTC. It translates to CASSLSVPLAGGYNEQFF.

The chain couples TRBV2 to TRBJ1-6; 8 bases match TRBD1. Germline V gene lookup returns CDR1 SNHLY and CDR2 FYNNEI. The trim removed 6 bases at V and 9 bases at J, leaving 13 bases unmatched. CDR3 length: 16 amino acids. CDR3 sequence reads: CASSRDGQGGSSPLHF. CDR3 bases: TGTGCCAGCAGCCGCGACGGACAGGGCGGGAGTTCACCCCTCCACTTT.

CDR3 protein: CASSLDSNKGREQFF. CDR3 in DNA: TGTGCCAGCAGCTTAGATTCGAATAAGGGGCGTGAGCAGTTCTTC. The rearrangement uses TRBV11-3 and TRBJ2-1, with TRBD1 as a possible D gene (5 bases). The CDR3 loop spans 15 amino acids. V was pared by 0 bases and J by 9 bases, with 15 bases between. Germline V gene sequence: CDR1 SGHNT, CDR2 YENEEA.

V gene TRBV19 combines with J gene TRBJ2-5, with TRBD2 matching 8 bases. The CDR3 contains 16 residues. Losses at the gene ends were 3 bases for V and 5 bases for J; bases not matched to a gene: 11. Germline CDR1 is LNHDA and CDR2 is SQIVND (reference sequence). Here the CDR3 DNA reads TGTGCCAGTAGTATGATCGGGGGGGCAGTTGAGGAGACCCAGTACTTC. Its translation: CASSMIGGAVEETQYF.

The rearrangement uses TRBV7-9 and TRBJ2-2, with TRBD2 identical over 8 bases. The CDR3 spans 17 residues. Germline assignment: CDR1 SEHNR and CDR2 FQNEAQ (reference sequence). The trim removed 3 bases at V and 4 bases at J, leaving 10 bases unmatched. Here the CDR3 DNA reads TGTGCCAGCAGCTTGCTACCGTCGAGCGGGGGCACCGGGGAGCTGTTTTTT. It specifies CASSLLPSSGGTGELFF.

The chain joins TRBV14 to TRBJ2-1, with a weak D call TRBD1 (6 bases). V gave up 6 bases and J gave up 9 bases, with 15 bases separating them. CDR3 length equals 13 residues. The germline CDR1 and CDR2 sequences are SGHDN and FVKESK. CDR3: CASRNGQTAEQFF. The CDR3 DNA reads as TGTGCCAGCAGGAACGGACAGACAGCTGAGCAGTTCTTC.

This clone appeared a single time. This chain connects TRBV10-2 to TRBJ1-1, with D maybe TRBD1 (6 bases). CDR1 and CDR2 (germline): WSHSY, SAAADI. The CDR3 consists of 11 residues. The V gene lost 4 bases and the J gene lost 7 bases, with 7 bases spanning the gap. The CDR3 DNA reads TGCGCCAGCAGTGCAGGGGTTGAAGCTTTCTTT. It translates to CASSAGVEAFF.

The V call is TRBV7-2, the J call TRBJ1-4; D is uncertain. Per germline, CDR1 SGHTA and CDR2 FQGNSA. This CDR3 region has 16 residues. The ends were cut back, 2 bases at V and 3 bases at J, with 13 bases in the middle. Written as DNA, the CDR3 is TGTGCCAGCAGCTTATATAACGGCGGGCCTAATGAAAAACTGTTTTTT. It is translated as CASSLYNGGPNEKLFF.

The V call is TRBV4-3, the J call TRBJ1-1; D may be TRBD1 (5 bases). The germline V gene encodes CDR1 LGHNA and CDR2 YSLEER. V was cut by 3 bases and J by 4 bases, with 9 bases left in between. CDR3 length: 13 amino acids. CDR3 in amino acids: CASSQGGATEAFF. The CDR3 DNA sequence: TGCGCCAGCAGCCAGGGAGGGGCCACTGAAGCTTTCTTT.

This clone occurred once. V and J are TRBV30 and TRBJ1-1; D perhaps matches TRBD1 (6 bases). Germline values: CDR1 GTSNPN, CDR2 SVGIG (reference sequence). V was cut by 5 bases and J by 4 bases, with 17 bases left in between. The CDR3 contains 14 residues. CDR3 nucleotides: TGTGCCTGGGGGCAAGGGGAAGGGGGCACTGAAGCTTTCTTT. Translated: CAWGQGEGGTEAFF.

As regards this clone: This may arise from a read error, as a much more abundant clone is one base away. The CDR3 loop is CASSRDRSYEQYF. In DNA, the CDR3 is TGTGCCAGCAGTCGGGACAGATCCTACGAGCAGTACTTC. This chain joins TRBV6-5 and TRBJ2-7, with 7 nucleotides matching TRBD1. CDR3 length: 13 residues. Germline CDR1 is MNHEY and CDR2 is SVGAGI. J was trimmed by 1 base and V by 5 bases; bases with no gene match: 2.